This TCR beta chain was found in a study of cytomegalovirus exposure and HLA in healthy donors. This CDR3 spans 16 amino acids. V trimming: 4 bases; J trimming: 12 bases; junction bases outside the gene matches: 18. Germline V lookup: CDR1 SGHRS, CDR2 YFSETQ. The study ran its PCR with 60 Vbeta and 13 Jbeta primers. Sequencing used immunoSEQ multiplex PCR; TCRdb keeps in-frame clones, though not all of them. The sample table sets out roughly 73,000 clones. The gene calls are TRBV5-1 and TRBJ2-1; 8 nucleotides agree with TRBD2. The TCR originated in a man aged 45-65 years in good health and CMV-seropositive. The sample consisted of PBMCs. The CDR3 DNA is TGCGCCAGCAGCCCACCCCTAGCGGGCGCTACCACGGGGCAGTTCTTC. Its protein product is CASSPPLAGATTGQFF. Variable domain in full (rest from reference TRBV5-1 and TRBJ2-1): KAGVTQTPRYLIKTRGQQVTLSCSPISGHRSVSWYQQTPGQGLQFLFEYFSETQRNKGNFPGRFSGRQFSNSRSEMNVSTLELGDSALYLCASSPPLAGATTGQFFGPGTRLTVL.